The subject of this entry is one T cell receptor (beta chain). Its target is unknown. This specimen comes from a study of beta chain features in type 1 diabetes. Study-wide context: No patient-donor differences in age, gender, total cells or subset yield.

The whole isolated RNA underwent reverse transcription, so sequencing captured expressed TCRB transcripts. Clones were sequenced by immunoSEQ multiplex PCR, and TCRdb holds only the in-frame ones, with some missing. The sample lists hundreds of thousands of clones; roughly 31% were seen once. The CDR3 runs to 12 residues. From germline, CDR1 is MDHEN and CDR2 SYDVKM. V shed 7 bases, J shed 4 bases, and the junction held 2 bases outside the gene matches. Broader study findings: Using cDNA template may skew counts toward highly expressing activated cells.

The clonotype originates from a man younger than 35 in good health. The specimen sequenced was naive CD4+ T cells from blood. This chain links TRBV28 with TRBJ2-7, with TRBD1 matching over 9 bases. DNA of the CDR3: TGTGCCAGCAAGACAGGGGGGTACGAGCAGTACTTC. Protein product: CASKTGGYEQYF.